The rows below give T cell receptor beta chains drawn from one sample of a study of blood T cell repertoires in COVID-19. TCRdb keeps only in-frame clones here, not all; method: immunoSEQ multiplex PCR. The sample holds approximately 160,000 clones, around four fifths seen once. The sequenced material came from peripheral blood. The receptors were gathered from a woman in her sixties or seventies with acute or convalescent COVID-19. The CDR3 runs from the conserved cysteine through the conserved F or W. Each record gives: V gene, D gene, J gene, CDR3 length, clone size, CDR3 DNA, CDR3 protein. D genes are given only for firm matches. Clone sizes are given selectively: once, few, many, or a class where the clone is expanded.

v_gene: TRBV19
d_gene: TRBD1
j_gene: TRBJ1-1
len: 15
abundance: NA
CDR3nt: TGTGCCAGTAGTAGATCGGGACAGCCGAACACTGAAGCTTTCTTT
CDR3aa: CASSRSGQPNTEAFF

v_gene: TRBV18
d_gene: TRBD1
j_gene: TRBJ2-7
len: 13
abundance: NA
CDR3nt: TGTGCCAGCTCACGCCGGGACAGGGTGGAGCAGTACTTC
CDR3aa: CASSRRDRVEQYF

v_gene: TRBV5-4
d_gene: NA
j_gene: TRBJ1-4
len: 15
abundance: once
CDR3nt: TGTGCCAGCAGCTTGGTACCGGGACTCGGTGAAAAACTGTTTTTT
CDR3aa: CASSLVPGLGEKLFF

v_gene: TRBV3-1/TRBV3-2
d_gene: NA
j_gene: TRBJ1-1
len: 14
abundance: NA
CDR3nt: TGTGCCAGCAGCCAAGGCTGGACACCCACTGAAGCTTTCTTT
CDR3aa: CASSQGWTPTEAFF

v_gene: TRBV7-2
d_gene: TRBD2
j_gene: TRBJ2-3
len: 16
abundance: NA
CDR3nt: TGTGCCAGCAGCCACAGCGGGGTCCTTGGCACAGATACGCAGTATTTT
CDR3aa: CASSHSGVLGTDTQYF

v_gene: TRBV21-1
d_gene: NA
j_gene: TRBJ1-1
len: 14
abundance: once
CDR3nt: TGTGCCAGCAGTAGAGGGCATATGAACACTGAAGCTTTCTTT
CDR3aa: CASSRGHMNTEAFF

v_gene: TRBV9
d_gene: NA
j_gene: TRBJ1-6
len: 16
abundance: NA
CDR3nt: TGTGCCAGCAGCGGAAGGGGGAGTCAAGGTAATTCACCCCTCCACTTT
CDR3aa: CASSGRGSQGNSPLHF

v_gene: TRBV11-2
d_gene: TRBD1
j_gene: TRBJ1-2
len: 13
abundance: NA
CDR3nt: TGTGCCAGCAGCCCACAGGGGGGCTATGGCTACACCTTC
CDR3aa: CASSPQGGYGYTF

v_gene: TRBV18
d_gene: TRBD1
j_gene: TRBJ1-2
len: 15
abundance: NA
CDR3nt: TGTGCCAGCTCACCTACGGGACAGGTTAACTATGGCTACACCTTC
CDR3aa: CASSPTGQVNYGYTF

v_gene: TRBV18
d_gene: NA
j_gene: TRBJ2-2
len: 15
abundance: NA
CDR3nt: TGTGCCAGCTCATCGATGACAGTGAACACCGGGGAGCTGTTTTTT
CDR3aa: CASSSMTVNTGELFF

v_gene: TRBV19
d_gene: TRBD1
j_gene: TRBJ2-6
len: 18
abundance: NA
CDR3nt: TGTGCCAGTAGACCCGGGACAGGGGCTGGCTCTGGGGCCAACGTCCTGACTTTC
CDR3aa: CASRPGTGAGSGANVLTF

v_gene: TRBV11-2
d_gene: TRBD1
j_gene: TRBJ2-7
len: 13
abundance: medium-sized
CDR3nt: TGTGCCAGCAGCCCCTGGACAGGGAAAGAGCAGTACTTC
CDR3aa: CASSPWTGKEQYF

v_gene: TRBV5-4
d_gene: TRBD1
j_gene: TRBJ1-2
len: 18
abundance: once
CDR3nt: TGTGCCAGCAGCTTGGGCGGGACAGGGTTAGTTCTCGCCTATGGCTACACCTTC
CDR3aa: CASSLGGTGLVLAYGYTF

v_gene: TRBV28
d_gene: NA
j_gene: TRBJ1-6
len: 16
abundance: NA
CDR3nt: TGTGCCAGCAGTCCACGGTCGAGCTCCTATAATTCACCCCTCCACTTT
CDR3aa: CASSPRSSSYNSPLHF

v_gene: TRBV24-1
d_gene: NA
j_gene: TRBJ2-2
len: 16
abundance: NA
CDR3nt: TGTGCCACCAGTGATGTTAGTGGTTTAAACACCGGGGAGCTGTTTTTT
CDR3aa: CATSDVSGLNTGELFF

v_gene: TRBV5-1
d_gene: NA
j_gene: TRBJ1-2
len: 14
abundance: once
CDR3nt: TGCGCCAGCAGCTTGGTGGGAGACACATATGGCTACACCTTC
CDR3aa: CASSLVGDTYGYTF

v_gene: TRBV5-5
d_gene: NA
j_gene: TRBJ1-2
len: 15
abundance: NA
CDR3nt: TGTGCCAGCAGTCTTTATCTAGTTGGTGACTATGGCTACACCTTC
CDR3aa: CASSLYLVGDYGYTF

v_gene: TRBV11-2
d_gene: NA
j_gene: TRBJ1-3
len: 18
abundance: NA
CDR3nt: TGTGCCAGCAGCTTAGACGGTTTGGCAGGCCTCTCTGGAAACACCATATATTTT
CDR3aa: CASSLDGLAGLSGNTIYF

v_gene: TRBV2
d_gene: NA
j_gene: TRBJ2-3
len: 12
abundance: once
CDR3nt: TGTGCCAGCATACAGATCACAGATACGCAGTATTTT
CDR3aa: CASIQITDTQYF

v_gene: TRBV7-2
d_gene: TRBD1
j_gene: TRBJ2-7
len: 13
abundance: NA
CDR3nt: TGTGCCAGCAGCTTAACGACAGGGGACGAGCAGTACTTC
CDR3aa: CASSLTTGDEQYF

v_gene: TRBV7-2
d_gene: NA
j_gene: TRBJ2-1
len: 16
abundance: NA
CDR3nt: TGTGCCAGCAGCTCCTCCGGGACTTTGGGGGGCAATGAGCAGTTCTTC
CDR3aa: CASSSSGTLGGNEQFF

v_gene: TRBV11-2
d_gene: NA
j_gene: TRBJ1-3
len: 14
abundance: NA
CDR3nt: TGTGCCAGCAGCTTAGCAGGGGCAGGAAACACCATATATTTT
CDR3aa: CASSLAGAGNTIYF

v_gene: TRBV24-1
d_gene: NA
j_gene: TRBJ2-5
len: 13
abundance: NA
CDR3nt: TGTGCCACCAGTGATTACAGGGAAGAGACCCAGTACTTC
CDR3aa: CATSDYREETQYF

v_gene: TRBV6-4
d_gene: TRBD2
j_gene: TRBJ2-3
len: 18
abundance: NA
CDR3nt: TGTGCCAGCAGTGAAGTTGGGCACCTAGCGGGAAGCACAGATACGCAGTATTTT
CDR3aa: CASSEVGHLAGSTDTQYF

v_gene: TRBV4-3
d_gene: NA
j_gene: TRBJ1-1
len: 13
abundance: NA
CDR3nt: TGCGCCAGCAGCCAAGTTCGGAACACTGAAGCTTTCTTT
CDR3aa: CASSQVRNTEAFF

v_gene: TRBV4-3
d_gene: TRBD1
j_gene: TRBJ2-1
len: 20
abundance: NA
CDR3nt: TGCGCCAGCAGCCAAGTCTTGGTGACAGGGGGCTCAGGCGGCTACAATGAGCAGTTCTTC
CDR3aa: CASSQVLVTGGSGGYNEQFF

v_gene: TRBV7-8
d_gene: TRBD1
j_gene: TRBJ1-1
len: 13
abundance: NA
CDR3nt: TGTGCCAGCAGCTTCCCAGGGGGGACTGAAGCTTTCTTT
CDR3aa: CASSFPGGTEAFF

v_gene: TRBV5-5
d_gene: NA
j_gene: TRBJ1-4
len: 14
abundance: NA
CDR3nt: TGTGCCAGCAGCTTGGGGGCCGGGACTTGGGAACTGTTTTTT
CDR3aa: CASSLGAGTWELFF